The sequence of this T cell receptor (beta chain) was determined in a study of blood T cells in healthy people across ages. The table lists this clonotype with a few counts. Its ends do not fully match the called genes, so a read error is possible. A second PCR of about 7 to 12 cycles used a sample-barcoded 5' primer and a J-beta primer mix. TCRdb re-derived calls from the 5' RACE reads in MiXCR, one entry per CDR3 protein. The sample has 750,000 to 850,000 distinct CDR3 sequences, 20% to 25% seen once. This sample also belongs to another study, concerning T cells of mothers and their children.

The TCR sequence derives from a boy aged 10-17 years in good health. The sample was blood.

CDR3 in DNA: TGTGCCGGCAGCTTAGGACGAAACTACGAGCAGTACTTC. Amino acid sequence: CAGSLGRNYEQYF. The J gene is TRBJ2-7, the V gene TRBV7-9; no reliable D call. Per germline, CDR1 SEHNR and CDR2 FQNEAQ (reference sequence). CDR3 length: 13 amino acids. Variable domain in full (rest from reference TRBV7-9 and TRBJ2-7): DTGVSQNPRHKITKRGQNVTFRCDPISEHNRLYWYRQTLGQGPEFLTYFQNEAQLEKSRLLSDRFSAERPKGSFSTLEIQRTEQGDSAMYLCAGSLGRNYEQYFGPGTRLTVT.